A selection of T cell receptor beta chains follows, all from one sample in a study of vaccination and CD4 T cells after COVID-19. TCRdb fed the PCR reads into MiXCR, producing one record per CDR3 protein. The sample lists 20,000 to 25,000 distinct CDR3 sequences; around 50% were seen once. The sample consisted of CD4+ T cells from blood, taken before SARS-CoV-2 vaccination. Receptors originate from a human donor who had recovered from COVID-19. Each CDR3 is given with its conserved first and last residue. A D gene is named only where the DNA matches it firmly. Part of the rows lack a size; the others show once, few, many or a class for expanded clones.

>TRBJ2-1|NA|TRBD2|TRBV18
TGTGCCAGCTCTCCCGGGACTAGCGATCATGAGCAGTTCTTC
CASSPGTSDHEQFF
>TRBJ1-1|NA|NA|TRBV18
TGTGCCAGCTCACCACTAGGGAGGACTGAAGCTTTCTTT
CASSPLGRTEAFF
>TRBJ1-2|NA|TRBD1|TRBV7-2
TGTGCCAGCAGCTTGAGTAGGGGGCTGGGCTATGGCTACACCTTC
CASSLSRGLGYGYTF
>TRBJ2-3|NA|NA|TRBV25-1
TGTGCCAGCATGACAGAGTTCTCAGATACGCAGTATTTT
CASMTEFSDTQYF
>TRBJ1-6|few|NA|TRBV6-1
TGTGCCAGCAGTCTACGCCCCCGACAGAAGAATTCACCCCTCCACTTT
CASSLRPRQKNSPLHF
>TRBJ2-3|NA|NA|TRBV7-3
TGTGCCAGCAACAACGGAGGCGCAGATACGCAGTATTTT
CASNNGGADTQYF
>TRBJ2-7|NA|NA|TRBV2
TGTGCCAGCAGTGACAGCTCCTACGAGCAGTACTTC
CASSDSSYEQYF
>TRBJ1-1|few|NA|TRBV7-2
TGTGCCAGCAGCTTAGAGGGGGGGGGTACTGAAGCTTTCTTT
CASSLEGGGTEAFF
>TRBJ1-5|NA|TRBD1|TRBV19
TGTGCCATTTTGGACAGGGGAATCAAGCAGCCCCAGCATTTT
CAILDRGIKQPQHF
>TRBJ1-2|NA|NA|TRBV28
TGTGCCAGCAGTTTATCGGGGGGGCAGAACTATGGCTACACCTTC
CASSLSGGQNYGYTF
>TRBJ1-1|NA|NA|TRBV28
TGTGCCAGCAACTTAGGAACAATGAACACTGAAGCTTTCTTT
CASNLGTMNTEAFF
>TRBJ2-5|NA|TRBD2|TRBV27
TGTGCCAGCAGTTTACAGCGGGAGAGGATAGAGACCCAGTACTTC
CASSLQRERIETQYF
>TRBJ1-5|NA|NA|TRBV6-4
TGTGCCAGCAGTGACGGGAGCAATCAGCCCCAGCATTTT
CASSDGSNQPQHF
>TRBJ2-2|NA|NA|TRBV20-1
TGCAGTGCTAGATGGAACACCGGGGAGCTGTTTTTT
CSARWNTGELFF
>TRBJ1-1|NA|NA|TRBV4-1
TGCGCCAGCAGCCAAGTGTCTCAGGGTCGGACTGAAGCTTTCTTT
CASSQVSQGRTEAFF
>TRBJ2-1|NA|NA|TRBV19
TGTGCCAGTGCGTCCTACAATGAGCAGTTCTTC
CASASYNEQFF
>TRBJ2-3|NA|NA|TRBV6-1
TGTGCCAGCAGAAGGTCGAAATCAGATACGCAGTATTTT
CASRRSKSDTQYF
>TRBJ1-2|few|NA|TRBV6-1
TGTGCCAGCAGGAAGACAGCCTCTAACTATGGCTACACCTTC
CASRKTASNYGYTF
>TRBJ2-7|NA|NA|TRBV6-2/TRBV6-3
TGTGCCAGCAGCCAGACCTACGAGCAGTACTTC
CASSQTYEQYF
>TRBJ1-5|NA|NA|TRBV19
TGTGCCAGTAGTATCTCGAGTCACAGGGTGGCCACTCAGCCCCAGCATTTT
CASSISSHRVATQPQHF
>TRBJ2-3|once|NA|TRBV20-1
TGCAGTGCCCCTACCAGGTCGGATACGCAGTATTTT
CSAPTRSDTQYF
>TRBJ2-1|few|TRBD1|TRBV6-2/TRBV6-3
TGTGCCAGCAGGGACAGGGGCACCTACAATGAGCAGTTCTTC
CASRDRGTYNEQFF
>TRBJ2-3|NA|NA|TRBV7-9
TGTGCCAGCAGCTTGAGGGGGACCCCTAGCACAGATACGCAGTATTTT
CASSLRGTPSTDTQYF
>TRBJ1-2|NA|TRBD1|TRBV6-1
TGTGCCAGCAGTGAGACAGGGGAAGGCTACACCTTC
CASSETGEGYTF
>TRBJ2-7|NA|NA|TRBV28
TGTGCCAGCAGAGGGAGTCCCTACGAGCAGTACTTC
CASRGSPYEQYF
>TRBJ1-1|NA|NA|TRBV10-3
TGTGCCATCAGTGAGCTGGCAGGGGTGAACACTGAAGCTTTCTTT
CAISELAGVNTEAFF
>TRBJ1-5|NA|NA|TRBV10-1
TGCGCCAGCAGTGACGGGAAGGGACAGCCCCAGCATTTT
CASSDGKGQPQHF
>TRBJ1-5|few|NA|TRBV21-1
TGTGCCAGCAGCGAGGCCGGGACACCAGAACAGCCCCAGCATTTT
CASSEAGTPEQPQHF
>TRBJ2-5|NA|NA|TRBV7-2
TGTGCCAGCAGCTTCTACGGGAACGAAGAGACCCAGTACTTC
CASSFYGNEETQYF
>TRBJ1-1|few|NA|TRBV20-1
TGCAGTGCTAGAGATTTGGGGTCGAACACTGAAGCTTTCTTT
CSARDLGSNTEAFF
>TRBJ1-1|NA|TRBD1|TRBV20-1
TGCAGTGCGCCGACAGGGGGCGCGGGGACTGAAGCTTTCTTT
CSAPTGGAGTEAFF
>TRBJ1-1|few|NA|TRBV20-1
TGCAGTGCTCGCGATGGGTCCATGAACACTGAAGCTTTCTTT
CSARDGSMNTEAFF
>TRBJ2-3|few|NA|TRBV7-3
TGTGCCAGCAGCTCGGCGGGAAGAGATACGCAGTATTTT
CASSSAGRDTQYF
>TRBJ2-5|few|NA|TRBV7-9
TGTGCCAGCAGCTTAAAGCTCTCTCGCGGGGAGACCCAGTACTTC
CASSLKLSRGETQYF
>TRBJ2-7|NA|TRBD2|TRBV28
TGTGCCAGCAGTACGGGACGGAGACTAGCGGGAGCCTACGAGCAGTACTTC
CASSTGRRLAGAYEQYF
>TRBJ2-3|NA|TRBD2|TRBV5-4
TGTGCCAGCAGCCGAGATAGCGGGAGTCGGGATACGCAGTATTTT
CASSRDSGSRDTQYF
>TRBJ2-3|NA|NA|TRBV20-1
TGCAGTGCTCTCTTCAGCGGAAGCACAGATACGCAGTATTTT
CSALFSGSTDTQYF
>TRBJ1-1|few|NA|TRBV7-2
TGTGCCAGCAGACCGCGGGAGAGCACTGAAGCTTTCTTT
CASRPRESTEAFF
>TRBJ2-7|few|TRBD2|TRBV7-8
TGTGCCAGCAGCGCACGGACTAGCGGGTCTTCACCTTACGAGCAGTACTTC
CASSARTSGSSPYEQYF
>TRBJ1-6|NA|TRBD1|TRBV18
TGTGCCAGCTCACCCGGGACAGCCAGTACCGGTTCACCCCTCCACTTT
CASSPGTASTGSPLHF
>TRBJ2-2|NA|NA|TRBV7-2
TGTGCCAGCAGCTCCGCGAACACCGGGGAGCTGTTTTTT
CASSSANTGELFF
>TRBJ2-3|NA|TRBD2|TRBV19
TGTGCCAGTAGCGAGGACCGACTAGCGGAGGGCTCAGATACGCAGTATTTT
CASSEDRLAEGSDTQYF